This is a list of T cell receptor beta chains from one sample in a study of T cells in Graves' hyperthyroidism and ophthalmopathy. Each CDR3 protein is one row after TCRdb ran MiXCR on the multiplex PCR reads. The data show about 840,000 distinct CDR3 sequences, 35% to 45% seen once. Sequencing input: blood. The receptor set was obtained from a man aged 18 to 35 with Graves' hyperthyroidism. Each CDR3 is given with its conserved first and last residue. The order of the fields is V gene, clone size, CDR3 length, CDR3 protein. Size is omitted from some rows. Given values are once, few, many or a class for expanded clones.

TRBV19,once,12,CASRGSTGELFF
TRBV20-1,many,14,CSASPLGLASRQYF
TRBV29-1,once,12,CSWVDGNTEAFF
TRBV5-1,many,15,CASSRGTGSSYEQYF
TRBV15,-,12,CATSRVAGGYTF
TRBV2,-,16,CASSFTGTGSAYEQYF
TRBV25-1,many,17,CASSERTGPDTNYGYTF
TRBV10-3,-,14,CAISDPSGFYEQYF
TRBV15,-,13,CATSAPTWGEQYF
TRBV7-9,many,14,CASSLLAGGDGYTF